Included here is one T cell receptor beta chain sequence, with context. Each patient was aged 18 to 65 and had newly diagnosed hyperthyroidism of under 2 months' duration. PBMCs were sourced from approximately 9 ml fresh peripheral blood. Trimming left V 4 bases short and J 4 bases short, with 7 bases between. This CDR3 region has 12 residues. Germline V gene data show CDR1 as LNHDA and CDR2 as SQIVND (reference sequence). Amplified TCR beta CDR3 regions came from RNA transcripts. Using the HTBI primer set, a first-round RT-PCR was run on the TCR CDR3. TCRdb fed the multiplex PCR reads into MiXCR, producing one record per CDR3 protein. The profile shows under 700,000 distinct CDR3 sequences, 15% to 20% of them singletons. The entry originates in a study of T cells in Graves' hyperthyroidism and ophthalmopathy.

Sequencing was done on a sample of blood. V usage is TRBV19 and J usage is TRBJ1-2; D is unresolved. This sequence originates from a woman between 18 and 30 years old with Graves' hyperthyroidism. The CDR3 reads CASSKSGYGYTF. CDR3 in DNA: TGTGCCAGTAGTAAGAGCGGCTATGGCTACACCTTC.